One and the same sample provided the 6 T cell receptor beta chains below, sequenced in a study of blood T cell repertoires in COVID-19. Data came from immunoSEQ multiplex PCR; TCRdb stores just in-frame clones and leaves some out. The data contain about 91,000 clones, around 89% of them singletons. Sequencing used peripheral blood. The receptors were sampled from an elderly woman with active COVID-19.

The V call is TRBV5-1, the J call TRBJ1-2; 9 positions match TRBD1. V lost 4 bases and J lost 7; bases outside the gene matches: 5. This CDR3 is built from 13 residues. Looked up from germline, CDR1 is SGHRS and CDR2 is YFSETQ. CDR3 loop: CASSPLQGAGYTF. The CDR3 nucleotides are TGCGCCAGCAGCCCACTACAGGGGGCTGGCTACACCTTC.

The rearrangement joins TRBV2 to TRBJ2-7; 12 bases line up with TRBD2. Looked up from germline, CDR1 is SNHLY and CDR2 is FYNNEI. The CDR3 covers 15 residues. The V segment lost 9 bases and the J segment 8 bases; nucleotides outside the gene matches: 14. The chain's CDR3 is CASYQGLAGGGKQYF. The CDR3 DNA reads TGTGCCAGTTATCAGGGACTAGCGGGCGGTGGAAAGCAGTACTTC.

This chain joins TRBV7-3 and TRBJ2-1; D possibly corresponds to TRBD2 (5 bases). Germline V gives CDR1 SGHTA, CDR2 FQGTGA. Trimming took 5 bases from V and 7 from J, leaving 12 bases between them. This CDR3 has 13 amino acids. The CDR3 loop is CASSPRGSNEQFF. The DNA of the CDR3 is TGTGCCAGCAGCCCCCGGGGATCGAATGAGCAGTTCTTC.

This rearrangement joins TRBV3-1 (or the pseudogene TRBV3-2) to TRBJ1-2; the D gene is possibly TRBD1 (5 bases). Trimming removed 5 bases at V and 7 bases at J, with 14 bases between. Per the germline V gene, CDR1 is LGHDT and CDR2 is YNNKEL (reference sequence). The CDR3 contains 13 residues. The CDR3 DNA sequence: TGTGCCAGCAGCGAGACAAGGGGTGGTGGCTACACCTTC. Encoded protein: CASSETRGGGYTF.

The CDR3 is CASSFGIAKTQYF. DNA of the CDR3: TGTGCCAGCAGTTTCGGGATAGCTAAGACCCAGTACTTC. This chain connects TRBV12-3 or TRBV12-4 to TRBJ2-5, with D perhaps TRBD2 (5 bases). CDR3 length: 13 amino acids. The V gene lost 3 bases and the J gene lost 6 bases, with 11 bases spanning the gap.

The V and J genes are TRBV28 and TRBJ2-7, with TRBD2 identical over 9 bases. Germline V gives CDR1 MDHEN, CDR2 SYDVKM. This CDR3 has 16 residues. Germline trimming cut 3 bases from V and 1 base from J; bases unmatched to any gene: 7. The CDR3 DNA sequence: TGTGCCAGCAGTTTCCCCCAGCGGGAGGTATCCTACGAGCAGTACTTC. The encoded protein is CASSFPQREVSYEQYF.